This paragraph covers one T cell receptor (beta chain) sequence. This specimen comes from a study of blood T cell repertoires in COVID-19. Looking at the study overall: Sources were T cells, B-cell-depleted T cells, or PBMCs; the material itself was cDNA or gDNA.

In the original analysis: Nucleated cell number was recorded as an estimate derived from reference gene primer amplification. Profiling relied on immunoSEQ multiplex PCR, and the TCRdb table lists in-frame clones only, not all of them. The V and J calls and clone size are taken from that table; D and trimming were inferred from the DNA. The sample consists of about 210,000 clones, roughly 77% of them appearing once. Adults between about 18 and 95 years of age took part from more than 20 US areas. Between the trimmed V and J ends, which lost 0 bases and 5 bases, there was a span of 16 bases. The CDR3 sequence is 15 residues long. The V gene's germline CDR1 is GTSNPN and CDR2 SVGIG (reference sequence).

The sequence came from a man aged 40-55 years who had recovered from COVID-19. The J gene is TRBJ1-2, the V gene TRBV30, with D perhaps TRBD1 (5 bases). The sequencing input was PBMCs or T cells enriched from blood (not recorded which). The CDR3 reads CAWSVNSGTRYGYTF. For the CDR3, the DNA is TGTGCCTGGAGTGTAAATTCAGGGACTAGGTATGGCTACACCTTC.